The next 5 T cell receptor beta chains were all read from a single sample in a study of CD8 T cells in Susac syndrome. The RNA input was about 0.45 to 1 ug, and it was reverse transcribed with random hexamers. TCRdb ran MiXCR on the immunoSEQ multiplex PCR reads and lists one entry per CDR3 protein. The profile shows about 180,000 distinct CDR3 sequences, approximately 95% of them singletons. The source material was CD4+ T cells from PBMCs. The receptors come from a human donor with multiple sclerosis.

This sequence joins TRBV12-3 or TRBV12-4 and TRBJ2-5; maybe TRBD1 (8 bases). This CDR3 has 17 amino acids. V was clipped by 6 bases and J by 5 bases, with 25 bases between them. The CDR3 sequence is CASRASGGPGGVETQYF. Written as DNA, the CDR3 is TGTGCCAGCAGAGCCTCAGGGGGCCCAGGGGGGGTCGAGACCCAGTACTTC.

V usage is TRBV12-3 or TRBV12-4 and J usage is TRBJ2-4; D possibly corresponds to TRBD1 (7 bases). The CDR3 length is 14 residues. V dropped 1 base and J dropped 6 bases, with 10 bases sitting between them. DNA for the CDR3: TGTGCCAGCAGTTTAGGGGGGGACAGAAACATTCAGTACTTC. Encoded protein: CASSLGGDRNIQYF.

This clonotype was detected only a few times. The chain is built from TRBV6-1 and TRBJ2-3, with 8 bases aligning to TRBD2. With V trimmed by 9 bases and J by 1 base, 3 bases remained unmatched. The CDR3 has 13 residues. Germline V gene sequence: CDR1 MNHNS, CDR2 SASEGT. The CDR3 DNA reads as TGTGCCAGTGAGACTAGCGGCACAGATACGCAGTATTTT. It yields the protein CASETSGTDTQYF.

This sequence joins TRBV7-8 and TRBJ2-3; no reliable D call. V lost 8 bases, J lost 3 bases, and 9 bases lay in between. The CDR3 totals 12 residues. The germline CDR1 and CDR2 sequences are SGHVS and FQNEAQ. The CDR3 protein is CASGVRTDTQYF. Here the CDR3 DNA reads TGTGCCAGCGGGGTTAGGACAGATACGCAGTATTTT.

The J gene is TRBJ2-7, the V gene TRBV20-1; 9 bases agree with TRBD1. This CDR3 region has 14 residues. The V gene's germline CDR1 is DFQATT and CDR2 SNEGSKA (reference sequence). The J segment lost 7 bases and the V segment lost 6 bases, leaving 13 bases of the junction unmatched. This CDR3 is CSANRGQGTGEQYF. In nucleotides, the CDR3 is TGCAGTGCAAACCGTGGACAGGGGACGGGGGAGCAGTACTTC.